The rows below give T cell receptor beta chains drawn from one sample of a study of T cells after yellow fever vaccination. TCRdb itself ran the 5' RACE reads through MiXCR, one entry per CDR3 protein. The sample lists hundreds of thousands of distinct CDR3 sequences; roughly 13% were seen once. The sequenced sample was PBMCs, obtained on the day of the yellow fever booster vaccination. These receptors were collected from a man aged 25-45 years who received the YFV17D yellow fever vaccine. Each CDR3 is given with its conserved first and last residue. Fields, in order: J gene, D gene, V gene, clone size, CDR3 protein, CDR3 DNA. A D gene is named only where the DNA matches it firmly. A clone size is listed for some rows: how often the clone was seen (once, few, many), or a class if it is expanded.

TRBJ2-7 | NA | TRBV29-1 | NA | CSVEDYYEQYF | TGCAGCGTTGAAGACTACTACGAGCAGTACTTC
TRBJ2-2 | NA | TRBV12-3/TRBV12-4 | few | CASTSSSGGELFF | TGTGCCAGCACTTCATCCTCTGGCGGGGAGCTGTTTTTT
TRBJ1-6 | NA | TRBV9 | NA | CASSRDTDTALGSPLHF | TGTGCCAGCAGCCGGGACACGGACACAGCGTTAGGTTCACCCCTCCACTTT
TRBJ1-1 | NA | TRBV6-2/TRBV6-3 | few | CATGERSPGAKAFF | TGTGCCACGGGGGAACGGAGCCCGGGGGCTAAAGCTTTCTTT
TRBJ2-2 | TRBD1 | TRBV20-1 | few | CSAWDRGAGELFF | TGCAGTGCTTGGGACAGGGGTGCCGGGGAGCTGTTTTTT
TRBJ1-3 | NA | TRBV4-2 | few | CASSQDELSSGNTIYF | TGTGCCAGCAGCCAAGATGAGCTGTCGTCTGGAAACACCATATATTTT
TRBJ2-2 | NA | TRBV12-3/TRBV12-4 | few | CASPSTNTGELFF | TGTGCCAGCCCCAGTACGAACACCGGGGAGCTGTTTTTT
TRBJ1-5 | NA | TRBV21-1 | NA | CASSSTGVRTGQGNQPQHF | TGTGCCAGCAGCTCCACCGGGGTTCGGACGGGACAGGGCAATCAGCCCCAGCATTTT
TRBJ2-5 | NA | TRBV5-1 | NA | CASSFARRDQETQYF | TGCGCCAGCAGCTTTGCACGCCGAGACCAAGAGACCCAGTACTTC
TRBJ2-7 | NA | TRBV7-2 | many | CASSLSTGRTPEQYF | TGTGCCAGCAGCTTATCGACAGGCCGAACCCCCGAGCAGTACTTC
TRBJ2-3 | NA | TRBV5-1 | NA | CASRWDDREGTDTQYF | TGCGCCAGCAGATGGGATGATAGGGAGGGCACAGATACGCAGTATTTT
TRBJ1-3 | TRBD1 | TRBV12-3/TRBV12-4 | NA | CASTQGGQGIGNTIYF | TGTGCCAGCACCCAGGGAGGACAGGGAATTGGAAACACCATATATTTT
TRBJ2-5 | TRBD1 | TRBV12-3/TRBV12-4 | NA | CASSTTGAQETQYF | TGTGCCAGCAGCACCACAGGGGCCCAAGAGACCCAGTACTTC
TRBJ2-2 | NA | TRBV5-6 | many | CASKLQERDTGELFF | TGTGCCAGCAAGTTACAAGAACGGGATACCGGGGAGCTGTTTTTT
TRBJ1-2 | NA | TRBV7-2 | many | CASSLDRDTGFYGYTF | TGTGCCAGCAGCTTAGACCGTGACACGGGATTCTATGGCTACACCTTC
TRBJ2-1 | NA | TRBV14 | NA | CASSRVGDNEQFF | TGTGCCAGCAGCCGAGTAGGGGACAATGAGCAGTTCTTC
TRBJ2-5 | TRBD2 | TRBV30 | many | CAWSEGGSQETQYF | TGTGCCTGGAGTGAAGGCGGGAGTCAAGAGACCCAGTACTTC
TRBJ2-2 | TRBD2 | TRBV7-3 | NA | CASSLTTSGSTGELFF | TGTGCCAGCAGCTTGACGACTAGCGGGAGCACCGGGGAGCTGTTTTTT
TRBJ1-1 | NA | TRBV7-6 | NA | CASSLLSRETTEAFF | TGTGCCAGCAGCCTGCTCTCCAGGGAAACCACTGAAGCTTTCTTT
TRBJ2-5 | NA | TRBV29-1 | NA | CSTQTDRETQYF | TGCAGCACCCAGACGGACCGAGAGACCCAGTACTTC
TRBJ2-7 | NA | TRBV19 | few | CASSIDAGEVEQYF | TGTGCCAGTAGTATAGACGCAGGGGAAGTCGAGCAGTACTTC
TRBJ2-7 | TRBD2 | TRBV7-9 | once | CASSLRLADSYEQYF | TGTGCCAGCAGCTTGAGACTAGCGGACTCCTACGAGCAGTACTTC
TRBJ2-7 | TRBD1 | TRBV7-2 | NA | CASSFAKGQTIYEQYF | TGTGCCAGCAGCTTCGCGAAGGGACAGACGATCTACGAGCAGTACTTC
TRBJ1-5 | NA | TRBV15 | NA | CATSRGEGGQPQHF | TGTGCCACCAGCAGAGGGGAGGGAGGTCAGCCCCAGCATTTT
TRBJ2-1 | TRBD2 | TRBV4-3 | few | CASSQVGLAAYNEQFF | TGCGCCAGCAGCCAAGTGGGACTAGCGGCTTACAATGAGCAGTTCTTC
TRBJ2-7 | TRBD2 | TRBV7-6 | few | CASSSTSGYEQYF | TGTGCCAGCAGCTCAACTAGCGGGTACGAGCAGTACTTC
TRBJ1-5 | NA | TRBV15 | few | CATSRDRDQPQHF | TGTGCCACCAGCAGAGATAGGGATCAGCCCCAGCATTTT
TRBJ2-5 | TRBD2 | TRBV20-1 | NA | CSAQRWGLAVETQYF | TGCAGTGCCCAACGTTGGGGCCTAGCGGTAGAGACCCAGTACTTC
TRBJ2-7 | NA | TRBV2 | NA | CASSQGRGGYEQYF | TGTGCCAGCAGTCAGGGCAGGGGGGGCTACGAGCAGTACTTC
TRBJ2-6 | NA | TRBV15 | few | CATSLAHVGANVLTF | TGTGCCACCAGCCTGGCGCATGTTGGGGCCAACGTCCTGACTTTC
TRBJ2-7 | TRBD1 | TRBV5-1 | few | CASSFGRGKEQYF | TGCGCCAGCAGCTTTGGCAGGGGGAAAGAGCAGTACTTC